The 17 T cell receptor beta chains below come from one sample, sequenced in a study of radiotherapy plus CTLA-4 blockade in lung cancer. Produced via immunoSEQ multiplex PCR; TCRdb's table is partial and in-frame only. Of 52,000 or so clones listed, 70% to 85% were seen once; the top ten hold more than 5.5%. This material consisted of peripheral blood, taken from a patient treated with radiotherapy plus ipilimumab. These receptors were collected from a human donor with non-small cell lung cancer whose response to radiotherapy plus ipilimumab could not be evaluated.

The chain uses TRBV25-1 and TRBJ1-1; TRBD1 matches 7 bases. Trimming took 3 bases from V and 0 from J; bases not matched to a gene: 1. The germline CDR1 and CDR2 sequences are MGHDK and SYGVNS. This CDR3 contains 14 residues. CDR3 in amino acids: CASSETGMNTEAFF. CDR3 in DNA: TGTGCCAGCAGTGAGACAGGGATGAACACTGAAGCTTTCTTT.

The chain joins TRBV7-9 to TRBJ2-7; 8 bases map to TRBD2. V trimming: 5 bases; J trimming: 0 bases; junction bases outside the gene matches: 6. This CDR3 region has 15 residues. CDR1 and CDR2 (germline): SEHNR, FQNEAQ (reference sequence). DNA for the CDR3: TGTGCCAGCAGCCTTGGAGGACTAGCCTCCTACGAGCAGTACTTC. This translates into CASSLGGLASYEQYF.

The chain employs TRBV10-2 and TRBJ1-1; D is uncertain. Germline CDR1 is WSHSY and CDR2 is SAAADI. V shed 3 bases and J shed 0 bases, with 8 bases lying between them. The CDR3 is made up of 14 amino acids. CDR3 sequence reads: CASSDGALNTEAFF. The CDR3 DNA sequence: TGCGCCAGCAGTGACGGAGCCTTGAACACTGAAGCTTTCTTT.

The V call is TRBV5-1, the J call TRBJ1-2; TRBD1 aligns across 9 bases. CDR3 length: 15 amino acids. The V segment lost 2 bases and the J segment 3 bases; nucleotides outside the gene matches: 5. Germline V gene data show CDR1 as SGHRS and CDR2 as YFSETQ. CDR3 amino acids: CASSFVGDRDYGYTF. The CDR3 bases are TGCGCCAGCAGCTTTGTAGGGGACAGGGACTATGGCTACACCTTC.

This chain connects TRBV7-2 to TRBJ2-1; 7 positions agree with TRBD2. CDR3 length equals 17 residues. Germline values: CDR1 SGHTA, CDR2 FQGNSA. The V segment lost 0 bases and the J segment 7 bases; nucleotides outside the gene matches: 12. The CDR3 nucleotides are TGTGCCAGCAGCTTAGCCACGGGAGGACTGCGTGGGAATGAGCAGTTCTTC. Amino acid sequence: CASSLATGGLRGNEQFF.

The chain carries TRBV6-5 and TRBJ2-7; D ambiguous. The CDR3 covers 8 residues. CDR1 is MNHEY, CDR2 SVGAGI, per germline. V was clipped by 8 bases and J by 9 bases, with 5 bases between them. In nucleotides, the CDR3 is TGTGCCAGCTCAGGGCAGTACTTC. This codes for CASSGQYF.

The rearrangement uses TRBV11-2 and TRBJ2-5, with unresolved D. CDR3 size: 13 residues. The germline gives CDR1 SGHAT, CDR2 FQNNGV. The V and J ends lost 3 bases and 5 bases respectively, with 10 bases between them. The CDR3 DNA follows: TGTGCCAGCAGCTTTAGTCTGCCGGAGACCCAGTACTTC. It translates to CASSFSLPETQYF.

The chain recombines TRBV7-2 with TRBJ2-2; D remains unclear. V lost 0 bases and J 0 bases, leaving 5 bases between the germline ends. CDR3 length: 15 amino acids. The germline CDR1 and CDR2 sequences are SGHTA and FQGNSA. The CDR3 sequence is CASSLASTNTGELFF. The CDR3 DNA sequence: TGTGCCAGCAGCTTAGCGAGCACGAACACCGGGGAGCTGTTTTTT.

V and J are TRBV19 and TRBJ1-5, with D perhaps TRBD1 (5 bases). V lost 4 bases to trimming and J lost 5 bases, with 18 bases between them. Germline V gene lookup returns CDR1 LNHDA and CDR2 SQIVND (reference sequence). The CDR3 contains 16 residues. DNA for the CDR3: TGTGCCAGTAGTAAGGGCCAGGGCCAAGGTTATCAGCCCCAGCATTTT. This encodes CASSKGQGQGYQPQHF. The full variable domain, completed using reference TRBV19 and TRBJ1-5, is DGGITQSPKYLFRKEGQNVTLSCEQNLNHDAMYWYRQDPGQGLRLIYYSQIVNDFQKGDIAEGYSVSREKKESFPLTVTSAQKNPTAFYLCASSKGQGQGYQPQHFGDGTRLSIL.

The J gene is TRBJ2-3, the V gene TRBV6-4; D might be TRBD2 (5 bases). CDR1 MRHNA and CDR2 SNTAGT come from the germline V gene. CDR3 size: 14 residues. Trimming took off 0 bases at V and 8 bases at J, with 12 bases between the two ends. DNA of the CDR3: TGTGCCAGCAGTGACTCTCCTAGCAGCGGTACGCAGTATTTT. Its translation: CASSDSPSSGTQYF.

The chain recombines TRBV5-1 with TRBJ2-2; D perhaps matches TRBD2 (6 bases). Looked up from germline, CDR1 is SGHRS and CDR2 is YFSETQ. V lost 0 bases and J lost 5, with 14 bases in between. The CDR3 totals 16 residues. The CDR3 region is CASSLEGSGGTGELFF. Here the CDR3 DNA reads TGCGCCAGCAGCTTGGAAGGTAGCGGAGGGACCGGGGAGCTGTTTTTT.

This clone was counted only a few times. The rearrangement uses TRBV4-3 and TRBJ1-2; D might be TRBD1 (5 bases). V dropped 3 bases and J dropped 8 bases, with 10 bases sitting between them. This CDR3 comprises 12 residues. Germline CDR1 is LGHNA and CDR2 is YSLEER. The CDR3 protein is CASSQGGRGYTF. The CDR3 DNA is TGCGCCAGCAGCCAGGGGGGGAGAGGCTACACCTTC.

This clone was recorded a few times. The chain has TRBV7-9 and TRBJ1-2; D is perhaps TRBD1 (5 bases). This CDR3 contains 14 residues. Germline lookup yields CDR1 SEHNR and CDR2 FQNEAQ (reference sequence). Trimming left V 0 bases short and J 7 bases short, with 12 bases between. DNA of the CDR3: TGTGCCAGCAGCTTAGCGGCAGGGAAGGGTGGCTACACCTTC. Protein sequence: CASSLAAGKGGYTF.

In the case of this clone: At one boundary the junction diverges from the germline segment, which might be a read error. The chain combines TRBV14 with TRBJ1-1; weak D call: TRBD1 (5 bases). CDR3 length: 13 amino acids. The germline V gene encodes CDR1 SGHDN and CDR2 FVKESK. The CDR3 reads CASSQLGGTGAFF. The DNA of the CDR3 is TGTGCCAGCAGCCAATTAGGAGGGACTGGAGCTTTCTTT.

V is TRBV5-1 and J is TRBJ1-3, with D perhaps TRBD1 (5 bases). Germline CDR1 and CDR2: SGHRS and YFSETQ. V lost 1 base, J lost 4 bases, and 12 bases lay in between. This CDR3 spans 15 amino acids. CDR3 residues: CASSLTGAPGNTIYF. CDR3 nucleotides: TGCGCCAGCAGCTTGACTGGGGCTCCCGGAAACACCATATATTTT.

The chain has TRBV30 and TRBJ1-1; tentatively, D is TRBD1 (5 bases). V lost 2 bases, J lost 1 base, and 17 bases lay in between. The CDR3 has 16 residues. Germline assignment: CDR1 GTSNPN and CDR2 SVGIG (reference sequence). CDR3 in amino acids: CAWSPTPTAPNTEAFF. CDR3 in DNA: TGTGCCTGGAGTCCTACCCCGACAGCCCCGAACACTGAAGCTTTCTTT.

The chain couples TRBV4-3 to TRBJ2-7; 9 bases fit TRBD2. Germline V lookup: CDR1 LGHNA, CDR2 YSLEER. J was trimmed by 1 base and V by 1 base; bases with no gene match: 5. This CDR3 spans 16 amino acids. The CDR3 region has the DNA TGCGCCAGCAGCCAAGTAGGAGCGGGAGGTTCCTACGAGCAGTACTTC. Amino acids: CASSQVGAGGSYEQYF.